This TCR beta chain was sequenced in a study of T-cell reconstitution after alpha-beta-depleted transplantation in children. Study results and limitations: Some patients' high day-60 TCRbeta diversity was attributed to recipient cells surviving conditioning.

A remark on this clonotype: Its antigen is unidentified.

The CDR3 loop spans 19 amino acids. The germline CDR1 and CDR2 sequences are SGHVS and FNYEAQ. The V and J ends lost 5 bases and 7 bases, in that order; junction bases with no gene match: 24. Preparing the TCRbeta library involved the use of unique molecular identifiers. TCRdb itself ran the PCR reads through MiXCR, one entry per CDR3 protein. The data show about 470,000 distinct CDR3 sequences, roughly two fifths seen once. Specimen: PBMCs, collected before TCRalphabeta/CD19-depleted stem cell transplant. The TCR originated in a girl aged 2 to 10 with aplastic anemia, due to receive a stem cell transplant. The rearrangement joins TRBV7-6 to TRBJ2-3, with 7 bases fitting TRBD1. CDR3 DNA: TGTGCCAGCAGCCAGTCCCCACAGGGGCCCTACCGAATGAGTTATACGCAGTATTTT. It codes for CASSQSPQGPYRMSYTQYF. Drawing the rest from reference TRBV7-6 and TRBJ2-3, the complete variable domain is GAGVSQSPRYKVTKRGQDVALRCDPISGHVSLYWYRQALGQGPEFLTYFNYEAQQDKSGLPNDRFSAERPEGSISTLTIQRTEQRDSAMYRCASSQSPQGPYRMSYTQYFGPGTRLTVL.